The clone carrying this TCR beta chain was counted many times. Germline V gives CDR1 LGHDT, CDR2 YNNKEL (reference sequence). CDR3 size: 13 residues. V lost 2 bases and J lost 4; bases outside the gene matches: 1. This sample is part of a study of molecular identifiers for immune sequencing clone quantification. Each CDR3 protein is one row after TCRdb ran MiXCR on the PCR reads. The data show around 480,000 distinct CDR3 sequences, about 20% seen once. This clonotype originated in a human donor in good health. Some libraries in this study had Jurkat cell RNA spiked in. Sequenced material: naive CD8+ T cells from blood, with Jurkat cell RNA spiked in. As for subset: FACS-sorted CD8+CD4-CCR7+CD45RA+ naive T cells. The chain couples TRBV3-1 to TRBJ2-7, with 8 bases lining up with TRBD1. CDR3 amino acids: CASSQNRGYEQYF. For the CDR3, the DNA is TGTGCCAGCAGCCAAAACAGGGGGTACGAGCAGTACTTC.